This T cell receptor (beta chain) was recovered during a study of cytomegalovirus exposure and HLA in healthy donors. As for this clone: Its matching antigen is unknown.

CDR1 SGHVS and CDR2 FNYEAQ come from the germline V gene. V dropped 5 bases and J dropped 1; count of bases not matched to a gene: 8. The CDR3 is 15 amino acids. Regarding the study as a whole: In an earlier analysis, in 540 or so donors, most V segments appeared productive either ~90% or ~30% of the time. Presence/absence analysis assumed near-uniform sequencing depth across donors. Confirmation was obtained in vitro that a few CMV-associated chains are specific for CMV antigens.

PCR amplification relied on 60 Vbeta primers (plus 13 Jbeta primers). Profiling relied on immunoSEQ multiplex PCR, and the TCRdb table lists in-frame clones only, not all of them. The sample has under 110,000 clones, more than 60% seen once. The genes are TRBV7-6 and TRBJ2-7; TRBD1 matches at 7 bases. Material for sequencing was PBMCs. The receptor comes from a man aged 40-50 years in good health and CMV-seronegative. CDR3 DNA: TGTGCCAGCAGCATAACAGGGGATCCGTCCTACGAGCAGTACTTC. Its translation is CASSITGDPSYEQYF.